This T cell receptor beta chain was identified in a study of shared clonotypes between healthy human individuals. The protocol was immunoSEQ multiplex PCR, while the TCRdb copy is restricted to in-frame clones and leaves out a portion. The sample carries about 600,000 clones, around 77% recorded once. Donation came from healthy HIV-negative adults that had no recent acute infections or vaccinations. Germline CDR1 and CDR2: LNHDA and SQIVND (reference sequence). This CDR3 comprises 13 residues. This clone was picked up one time. The junction shows a germline mismatch at one end, possibly a read error. Material for sequencing was PBMCs. The sequence was collected from a woman between 40 and 55 years old in good health. Some clones in this sample may be carry-over from other donors' samples. The J gene is TRBJ2-2, the V gene TRBV19, with D unclear. CDR3 in amino acids: CASSPAKTGELFF. The CDR3 coding sequence is TGTGCCAGTAGTCCCGCGAAAACCGGGGAGCTGTTTTTT.